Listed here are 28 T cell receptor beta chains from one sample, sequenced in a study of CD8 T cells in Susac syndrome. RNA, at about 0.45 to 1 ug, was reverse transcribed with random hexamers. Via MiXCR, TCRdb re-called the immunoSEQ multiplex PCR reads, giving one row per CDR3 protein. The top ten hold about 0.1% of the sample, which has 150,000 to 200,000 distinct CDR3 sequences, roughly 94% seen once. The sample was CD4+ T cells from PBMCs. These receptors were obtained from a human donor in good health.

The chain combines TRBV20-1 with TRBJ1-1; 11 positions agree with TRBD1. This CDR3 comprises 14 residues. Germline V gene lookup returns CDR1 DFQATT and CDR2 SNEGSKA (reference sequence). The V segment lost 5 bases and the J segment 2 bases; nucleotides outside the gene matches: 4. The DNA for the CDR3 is TGCAGTGCTGGACAGGGGGCCGGAAACACTGAAGCTTTCTTT. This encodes CSAGQGAGNTEAFF.

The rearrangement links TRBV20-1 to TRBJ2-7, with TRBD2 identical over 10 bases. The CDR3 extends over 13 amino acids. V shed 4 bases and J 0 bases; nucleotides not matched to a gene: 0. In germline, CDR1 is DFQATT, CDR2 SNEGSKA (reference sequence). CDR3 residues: CSATSGSSYEQYF. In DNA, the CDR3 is TGCAGTGCTACTAGCGGGAGCTCCTACGAGCAGTACTTC.

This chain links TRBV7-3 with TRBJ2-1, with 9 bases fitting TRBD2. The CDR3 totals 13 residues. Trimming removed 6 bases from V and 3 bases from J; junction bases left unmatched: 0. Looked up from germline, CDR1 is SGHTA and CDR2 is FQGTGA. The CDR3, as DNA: TGTGCCAGCAGGACTAGCGGCTACAATGAGCAGTTCTTC. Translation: CASRTSGYNEQFF.

The chain's CDR3 is CASADGSYNEQFF. DNA of the CDR3: TGTGCCAGTGCAGACGGCTCCTACAATGAGCAGTTCTTC. The chain has TRBV19 and TRBJ2-1, with D unresolved. The CDR3 is made up of 13 amino acids. V was clipped by 8 bases and J by 0 bases, with 8 bases between them. In germline, CDR1 is LNHDA, CDR2 SQIVND (reference sequence).

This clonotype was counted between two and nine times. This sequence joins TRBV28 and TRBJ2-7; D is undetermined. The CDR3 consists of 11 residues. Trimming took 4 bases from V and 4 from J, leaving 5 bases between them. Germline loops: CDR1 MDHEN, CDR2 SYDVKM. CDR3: CASSSAYEQYF. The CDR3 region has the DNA TGTGCCAGCAGTTCTGCGTACGAGCAGTACTTC.

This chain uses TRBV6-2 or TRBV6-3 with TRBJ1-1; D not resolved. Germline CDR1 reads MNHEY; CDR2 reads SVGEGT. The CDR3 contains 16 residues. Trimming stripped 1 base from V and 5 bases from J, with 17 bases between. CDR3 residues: CASSYLLGLLWTEAFF. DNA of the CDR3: TGTGCCAGCAGTTACTTGTTAGGCCTACTTTGGACTGAAGCTTTCTTT.

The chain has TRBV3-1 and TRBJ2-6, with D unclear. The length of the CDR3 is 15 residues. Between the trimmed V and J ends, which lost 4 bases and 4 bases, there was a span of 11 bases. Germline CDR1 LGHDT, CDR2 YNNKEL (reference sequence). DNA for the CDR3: TGTGCCAGCAGCCGCCGACTCGGGGGGGCCAACGTCCTGACTTTC. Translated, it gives CASSRRLGGANVLTF.

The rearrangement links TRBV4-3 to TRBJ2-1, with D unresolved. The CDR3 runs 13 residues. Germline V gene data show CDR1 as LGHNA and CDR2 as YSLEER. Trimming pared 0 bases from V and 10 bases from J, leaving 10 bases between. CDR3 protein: CASSQDRWREQFF. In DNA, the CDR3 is TGCGCCAGCAGCCAAGACCGTTGGCGGGAGCAGTTCTTC.

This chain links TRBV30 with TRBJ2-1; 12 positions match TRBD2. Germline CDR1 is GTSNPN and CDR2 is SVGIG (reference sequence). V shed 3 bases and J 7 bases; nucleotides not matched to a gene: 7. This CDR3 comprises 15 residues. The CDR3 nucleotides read TGTGCCTGGAGAGGACTAGCGGGAAACAATAATGAGCAGTTCTTC. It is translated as CAWRGLAGNNNEQFF.

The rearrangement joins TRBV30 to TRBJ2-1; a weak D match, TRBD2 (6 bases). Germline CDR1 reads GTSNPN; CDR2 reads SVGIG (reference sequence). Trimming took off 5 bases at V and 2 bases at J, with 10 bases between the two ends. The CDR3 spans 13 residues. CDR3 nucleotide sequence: TGTGCCTGGGGACTATCCCCCTACAATGAGCAGTTCTTC. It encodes CAWGLSPYNEQFF. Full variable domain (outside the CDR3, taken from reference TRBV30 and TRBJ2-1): SQTIHQWPATLVQPVGSPLSLECTVEGTSNPNLYWYRQAAGRGLQLLFYSVGIGQISSEVPQNLSASRPQDRQFILSSKKLLLSDSGFYLCAWGLSPYNEQFFGPGTRLTVL.

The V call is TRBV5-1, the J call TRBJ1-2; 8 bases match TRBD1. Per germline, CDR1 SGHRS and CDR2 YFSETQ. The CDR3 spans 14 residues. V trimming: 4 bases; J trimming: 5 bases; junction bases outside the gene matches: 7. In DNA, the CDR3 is TGCGCCAGCAGCGAGGACAGGGATCTTTATGGCTACACCTTC. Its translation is CASSEDRDLYGYTF.

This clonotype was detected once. CDR3 DNA sequence: TGTGCCAGCAGTTTCAGGGTGCTAGCCAAAAACATTCAGTACTTC. Its protein is CASSFRVLAKNIQYF. V gene TRBV12-3 or TRBV12-4 combines with J gene TRBJ2-4; D possibly corresponds to TRBD1 (5 bases). This CDR3 region has 15 residues. The ends were cut back, 3 bases at V and 0 bases at J, with 9 bases in the middle.

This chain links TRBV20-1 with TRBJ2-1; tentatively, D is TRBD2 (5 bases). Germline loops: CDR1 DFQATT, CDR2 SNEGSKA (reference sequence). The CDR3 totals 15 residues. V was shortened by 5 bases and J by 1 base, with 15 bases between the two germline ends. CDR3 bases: TGCAGTGCTCCGGTGATAGCGTGGTCCTACAATGAGCAGTTCTTC. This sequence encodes CSAPVIAWSYNEQFF.

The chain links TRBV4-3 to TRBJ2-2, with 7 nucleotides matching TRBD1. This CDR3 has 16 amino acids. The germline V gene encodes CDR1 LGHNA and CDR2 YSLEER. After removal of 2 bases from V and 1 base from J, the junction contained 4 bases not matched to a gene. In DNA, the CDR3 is TGCGCCAGCAGCCAAATGGGGGACAGGAACACCGGGGAGCTGTTTTTT. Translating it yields CASSQMGDRNTGELFF.

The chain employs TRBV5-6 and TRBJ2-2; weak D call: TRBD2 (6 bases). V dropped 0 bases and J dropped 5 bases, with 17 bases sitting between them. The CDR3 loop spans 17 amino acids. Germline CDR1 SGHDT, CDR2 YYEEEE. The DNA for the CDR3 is TGTGCCAGCAGCTTGGCATACATCCTAGCGACAACCGGGGAGCTGTTTTTT. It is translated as CASSLAYILATTGELFF.

The CDR3 region has the DNA TGTGCCACCAGCAGAGATCCGGCGGCCCAAGAGACCCAGTACTTC. As protein: CATSRDPAAQETQYF. This chain links TRBV15 with TRBJ2-5, with D unresolved. The CDR3 length is 15 residues. Trimming cost V 0 bases and J 1 base, with 9 bases left between them. The germline CDR1 and CDR2 sequences are LNHNV and YYDKDF (reference sequence). The whole variable domain, filled in from reference TRBV15 and TRBJ2-5, reads DAMVIQNPRYQVTQFGKPVTLSCSQTLNHNVMYWYQQKSSQAPKLLFHYYDKDFNNEADTPDNFQSRRPNTSFCFLDIRSPGLGDTAMYLCATSRDPAAQETQYFGPGTRLLVL.

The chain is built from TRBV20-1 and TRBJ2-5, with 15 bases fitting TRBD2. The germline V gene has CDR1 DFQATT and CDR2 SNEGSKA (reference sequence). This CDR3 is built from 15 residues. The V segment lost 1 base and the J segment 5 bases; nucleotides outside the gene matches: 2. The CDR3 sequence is CSARGTSGREETQYF. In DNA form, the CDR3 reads TGCAGTGCTAGAGGGACTAGCGGGAGGGAGGAGACCCAGTACTTC.

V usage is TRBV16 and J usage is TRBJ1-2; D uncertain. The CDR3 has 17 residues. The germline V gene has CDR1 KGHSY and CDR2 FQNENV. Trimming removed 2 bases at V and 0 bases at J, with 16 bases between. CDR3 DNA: TGTGCCAGCAGCCAAACGACTTCCACACGCTCTAACTATGGCTACACCTTC. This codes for CASSQTTSTRSNYGYTF.

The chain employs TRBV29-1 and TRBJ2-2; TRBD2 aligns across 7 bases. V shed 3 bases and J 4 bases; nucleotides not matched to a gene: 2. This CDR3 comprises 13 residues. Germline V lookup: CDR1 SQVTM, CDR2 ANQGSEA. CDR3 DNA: TGCAGCGTTGACCCTAGCGGCACCGGGGAGCTGTTTTTT. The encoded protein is CSVDPSGTGELFF.

This chain's CDR3 is CASVDRADYEQYF. The CDR3, as DNA: TGTGCCAGCGTTGATCGAGCGGACTACGAGCAGTACTTC. V is TRBV28 and J is TRBJ2-7; the D gene is possibly TRBD2 (5 bases). Deletions cut 8 bases from V and 3 bases from J, with 14 bases between. This CDR3 contains 13 residues. Germline V gene sequence: CDR1 MDHEN, CDR2 SYDVKM.

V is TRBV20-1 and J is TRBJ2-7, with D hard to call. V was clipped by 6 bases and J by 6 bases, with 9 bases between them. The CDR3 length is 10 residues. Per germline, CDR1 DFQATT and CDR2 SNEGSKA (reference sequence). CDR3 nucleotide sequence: TGCAGTGCGGGAAGTATCGAGCAGTACTTC. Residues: CSAGSIEQYF.

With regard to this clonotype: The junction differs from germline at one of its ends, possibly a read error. The CDR3 bases are TGTGCCACCAGCGAGCGGATAGCGGGACCCTACTATGAGCAGTTCTTC. Its protein is CATSERIAGPYYEQFF. This chain connects TRBV15 to TRBJ2-1; 8 bases line up with TRBD2. The CDR3 covers 16 residues. Germline CDR1 reads LNHNV; CDR2 reads YYDKDF (reference sequence).

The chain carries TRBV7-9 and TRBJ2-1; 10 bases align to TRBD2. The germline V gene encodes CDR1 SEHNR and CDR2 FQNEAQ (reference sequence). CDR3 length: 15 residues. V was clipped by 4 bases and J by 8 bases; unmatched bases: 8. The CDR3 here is CASSSLSGRLDEQFF. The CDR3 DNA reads TGTGCCAGCAGCTCCCTTAGCGGGAGGCTCGATGAGCAGTTCTTC.

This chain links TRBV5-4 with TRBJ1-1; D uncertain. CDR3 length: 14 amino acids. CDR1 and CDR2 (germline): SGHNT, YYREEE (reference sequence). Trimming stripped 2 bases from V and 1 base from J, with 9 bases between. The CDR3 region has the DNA TGTGCCAGCAGCTTCGCAGTAGCGAACACTGAAGCTTTCTTT. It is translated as CASSFAVANTEAFF.

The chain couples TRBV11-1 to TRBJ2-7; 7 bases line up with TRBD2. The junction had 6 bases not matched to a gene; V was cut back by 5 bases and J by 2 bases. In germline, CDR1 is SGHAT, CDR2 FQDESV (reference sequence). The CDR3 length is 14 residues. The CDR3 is CASSLLAQTYEQYF. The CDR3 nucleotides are TGTGCCAGCAGCCTACTAGCGCAAACCTACGAGCAGTACTTC.

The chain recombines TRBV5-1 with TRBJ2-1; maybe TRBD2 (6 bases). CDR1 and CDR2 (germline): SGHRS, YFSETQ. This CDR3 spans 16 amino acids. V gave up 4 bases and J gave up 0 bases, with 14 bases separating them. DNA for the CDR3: TGCGCCAGCAGCCGGGGAGGACAACTCTCCTACAATGAGCAGTTCTTC. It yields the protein CASSRGGQLSYNEQFF. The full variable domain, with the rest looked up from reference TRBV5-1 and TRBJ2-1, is KAGVTQTPRYLIKTRGQQVTLSCSPISGHRSVSWYQQTPGQGLQFLFEYFSETQRNKGNFPGRFSGRQFSNSRSEMNVSTLELGDSALYLCASSRGGQLSYNEQFFGPGTRLTVL.

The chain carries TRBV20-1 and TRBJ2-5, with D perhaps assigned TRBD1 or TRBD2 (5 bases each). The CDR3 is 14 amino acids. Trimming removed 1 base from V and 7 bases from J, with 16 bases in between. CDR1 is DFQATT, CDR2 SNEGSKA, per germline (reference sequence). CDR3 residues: CSARVLGTTTTQYF. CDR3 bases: TGCAGTGCTAGAGTGCTCGGGACCACGACGACCCAGTACTTC.

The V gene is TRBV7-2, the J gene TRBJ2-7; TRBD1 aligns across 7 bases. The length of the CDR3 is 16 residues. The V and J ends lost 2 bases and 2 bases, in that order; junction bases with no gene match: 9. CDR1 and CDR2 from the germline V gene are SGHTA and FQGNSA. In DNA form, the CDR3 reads TGTGCCAGCAGCTTAAATCTCGGGACAGATACCTACGAGCAGTACTTC. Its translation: CASSLNLGTDTYEQYF.